These 28 T cell receptor beta chains were all obtained from the same sample, sequenced in a study of blood T cells in healthy people across ages. A J-beta primer mix and a sample-barcoded 5' primer were used in a second PCR of roughly 6 to 12 cycles. Using its own MiXCR run on the 5' RACE reads, TCRdb lists one record per CDR3 protein. The data hold some 700,000 distinct CDR3 sequences, with roughly 45% observed a single time. The specimen sequenced was blood. Receptors originate from a woman aged 55-75 years in good health.

V is TRBV20-1 and J is TRBJ2-7; D not certain. Per germline, CDR1 DFQATT and CDR2 SNEGSKA (reference sequence). The V gene lost 5 bases and the J gene lost 1 base, with 12 bases spanning the gap. This CDR3 has 13 amino acids. The CDR3 loop reads CSALGTESYEQYF. CDR3 nucleotide sequence: TGCAGTGCTCTCGGCACGGAGTCCTACGAGCAGTACTTC.

The chain joins TRBV7-2 to TRBJ2-3; D possibly matches TRBD1 or TRBD2 (5 bases each). Germline CDR1 reads SGHTA; CDR2 reads FQGNSA. The CDR3 loop spans 16 amino acids. The V gene lost 8 bases and the J gene lost 2 bases, with 20 bases spanning the gap. This CDR3 is CASGWMGLALTDTQYF. The CDR3 DNA follows: TGTGCCAGCGGCTGGATGGGGCTAGCCCTCACAGATACGCAGTATTTT.

This clonotype was observed many times. The V call is TRBV20-1, the J call TRBJ2-7; possibly TRBD1 for D (5 bases). The V gene lost 0 bases and the J gene lost 3 bases, with 9 bases spanning the gap. Germline CDR1 and CDR2: DFQATT and SNEGSKA (reference sequence). The CDR3 length is 13 residues. CDR3 bases: TGCAGTGCTAGAGATCGGCAGGGCTACGAGCAGTACTTC. Amino acid sequence: CSARDRQGYEQYF.

The genes are TRBV6-6 and TRBJ2-1; TRBD2 matches 11 bases. The germline V gene has CDR1 MNHNY and CDR2 SVGAGI (reference sequence). The CDR3 totals 14 residues. The trim removed 6 bases at V and 14 bases at J, leaving 12 bases unmatched. In DNA, the CDR3 is TGTGCCAGCAGGGTAGCGGGGGGGCCCGGTATGGAGTTCTTC. This translates into CASRVAGGPGMEFF.

The CDR3 spells CASSLAGTGARSYGYTF. CDR3 sequence (DNA): TGCGCCAGCAGCTTGGCCGGGACAGGGGCCCGCAGCTATGGCTACACCTTC. The gene calls are TRBV5-1 and TRBJ1-2; TRBD1 aligns across 10 bases. The germline CDR1 and CDR2 sequences are SGHRS and YFSETQ. J gave up 4 bases and V 0 bases, and 9 bases lay outside the gene matches. CDR3 length: 17 residues.

The rearrangement uses TRBV10-3 and TRBJ2-3; tentatively, D is TRBD2 (5 bases). CDR1 is ENHRY, CDR2 SYGVKD, per germline. Trimming removed 5 bases from V and 4 bases from J, with 10 bases in between. CDR3 length equals 13 residues. The CDR3 nucleotides read TGTGCCATCAGTCTAGAGAGGGCAGATACGCAGTATTTT. Translation gives CAISLERADTQYF.

This clonotype was seen at least ten times. The chain uses TRBV29-1 and TRBJ2-5, with 8 bases that match TRBD2. Germline CDR1 reads SQVTM; CDR2 reads ANQGSEA. V dropped 5 bases and J dropped 4; count of bases not matched to a gene: 18. The CDR3 runs 17 residues. The CDR3 loop reads CSVLRWDIGREAETQYF. The CDR3 bases are TGCAGCGTTCTCCGGTGGGATATCGGGAGGGAGGCAGAGACCCAGTACTTC.

The chain uses TRBV6-1 and TRBJ1-6; D ambiguous. Germline V CDR1 and CDR2: MNHNS, SASEGT. The germline V and J ends were trimmed by 5 bases and 6 bases, with 17 bases remaining between them. CDR3 length: 16 amino acids. CDR3 DNA: TGTGCCAGCAGTAAATACGACACTAGAAGTAATTCACCCCTCCACTTT. Translated, it gives CASSKYDTRSNSPLHF.

This chain links TRBV3-1 with TRBJ2-1; D might be TRBD1 (6 bases). Trimming pared 3 bases from V and 3 bases from J, leaving 9 bases between. The germline CDR1 and CDR2 sequences are LGHDT and YNNKEL (reference sequence). The CDR3 is 14 amino acids. CDR3 nucleotides: TGTGCCAGCAGCCAGGGCAGGGGCTACAATGAGCAGTTCTTC. Amino acids: CASSQGRGYNEQFF.

This chain joins TRBV5-1 and TRBJ2-3; 10 positions match TRBD2. There are 16 residues in the CDR3. J was trimmed by 5 bases and V by 0 bases; bases with no gene match: 6. CDR1 is SGHRS, CDR2 YFSETQ, per germline. This CDR3 reads CASSLAVQRGGDTQYF. As DNA, the CDR3 is TGCGCCAGCAGCTTGGCCGTCCAGCGGGGGGGAGATACGCAGTATTTT.

Remarks on this clonotype: An end of the junction does not agree with germline; a read error may underlie this. The J gene is TRBJ2-1, the V gene TRBV6-2 or TRBV6-3; D call uncertain. Germline CDR1 reads MNHEY; CDR2 reads SVGEGT. This CDR3 has 13 amino acids. CDR3 nucleotides: TGTGCCAGCAGTGTGAACAGCTACAGTGAGCAGTTCTTC. Translated, it gives CASSVNSYSEQFF.

Points on this clonotype: Germline and junction disagree at one end, which may indicate a read error. This rearrangement joins TRBV12-5 to TRBJ2-5, with TRBD1 identical over 9 bases. The assigned J gene may be wrong: the sequence end matches TRBJ2-7 better. Germline assignment: CDR1 LGHNT and CDR2 FRNRAP. CDR3 length: 19 amino acids. The CDR3 DNA sequence: TGTGCTAGTGATTTGGTACTGGACAGGGGAGGAGGTCGGGCCTACGAGCAGTACTTC. Protein product: CASDLVLDRGGGRAYEQYF.

This chain joins TRBV7-2 and TRBJ1-2; the D gene is possibly TRBD1 (5 bases). The germline CDR1 and CDR2 sequences are SGHTA and FQGNSA. V lost 8 bases to trimming and J lost 4 bases, with 17 bases between them. This CDR3 has 14 amino acids. CDR3 in DNA: TGTGCCAGCTCCGACGGGGCAGGGATCTATGGCTACACCTTC. Translating it yields CASSDGAGIYGYTF.

This clonotype has more than one count but fewer than ten. This may be a read error, as it is one base from a much larger clone. The gene calls are TRBV11-3 and TRBJ1-1; D is uncertain. Germline V gives CDR1 SGHNT, CDR2 YENEEA. This CDR3 is built from 13 residues. With 0 bases removed from V and 0 bases from J, the gap between germline ends came to 2 bases. In DNA, the CDR3 is TGTGCCAGCAGCTTAGAGGTGAACACTGAAGCTTTCTTT. Translated: CASSLEVNTEAFF.

About this clonotype: It is likely a read error, because the conserved phenylalanine at the end of the CDR3 is missing. This chain links TRBV27 with TRBJ1-2, with 7 positions matching TRBD1. This CDR3 has 14 residues. The germline V gene has CDR1 MNHEY and CDR2 SMNVEV (reference sequence). V was clipped by 6 bases and J by 2 bases; unmatched bases: 6. CDR3: CASSTPGQNYGYTS. The CDR3 nucleotides read TGTGCCAGCAGCACTCCGGGACAGAACTATGGCTACACCTCC.

This clonotype was counted only a few times. The chain is built from TRBV11-1 and TRBJ2-1; D unclear. This CDR3 contains 14 residues. The V gene's germline CDR1 is SGHAT and CDR2 FQDESV (reference sequence). V shed 5 bases and J shed 0 bases, with 8 bases lying between them. CDR3 protein: CASSPVGSYNEQFF. For the CDR3, the DNA is TGTGCCAGCAGCCCAGTGGGCTCCTACAATGAGCAGTTCTTC.

This rearrangement joins TRBV4-1 to TRBJ1-2, with D hard to call. Trimming left V 1 base short and J 6 bases short, with 6 bases between. CDR1 is MGHRA, CDR2 YSYEKL, per germline. The CDR3 loop spans 12 amino acids. The DNA for the CDR3 is TGCGCCAGCAGCCAAGCCTTTGATGGCTACACCTTC. Residues: CASSQAFDGYTF.

The J gene is TRBJ1-2, the V gene TRBV20-1, with D perhaps matching TRBD1 (6 bases). Looked up from germline, CDR1 is DFQATT and CDR2 is SNEGSKA (reference sequence). This CDR3 spans 12 amino acids. Trimming removed 5 bases from V and 4 bases from J, with 11 bases in between. The CDR3 sequence is CSAVRDIYGYTF. The CDR3 nucleotides are TGCAGTGCTGTAAGGGACATCTATGGCTACACCTTC.

About this clonotype itself: It may be a read error: a sequence one base away is much more abundant. The chain employs TRBV5-1 and TRBJ2-1; no definite D call. The CDR3 loop spans 16 amino acids. The V gene's germline CDR1 is SGHRS and CDR2 YFSETQ. This CDR3 reads CASSLEASPSANEQLF. CDR3 DNA: TGCGCCAGCAGCTTGGAGGCCAGTCCATCTGCGAATGAGCAGCTCTTC.

In this sample, this clonotype turned up many times. This rearrangement joins TRBV3-1 to TRBJ2-1, with D possibly matching TRBD1 (6 bases). Germline assignment: CDR1 LGHDT and CDR2 YNNKEL (reference sequence). The CDR3 is made up of 17 amino acids. V was pared by 0 bases and J by 0 bases, with 12 bases between. The CDR3 protein is CASSQDFGDISYNEQFF. In nucleotides, the CDR3 is TGTGCCAGCAGCCAAGATTTCGGGGACATCTCCTACAATGAGCAGTTCTTC.

The sample holds one count of this clonotype. The chain couples TRBV9 to TRBJ2-5, with 12 positions matching TRBD2. Trimming took 0 bases from V and 4 from J; bases not matched to a gene: 7. The V gene's germline CDR1 is SGDLS and CDR2 YYNGEE. This CDR3 is built from 17 residues. The CDR3 region is CASSVGGLAGGTETQYF. In nucleotides, the CDR3 is TGTGCCAGCAGCGTAGGAGGGCTAGCGGGAGGGACAGAGACCCAGTACTTC.

V is TRBV15 and J is TRBJ2-3, with unresolved D. CDR1 and CDR2 (germline): LNHNV, YYDKDF (reference sequence). The CDR3 has 15 residues. The V end lost 0 bases, the J end lost 0 bases, and 7 bases lay between the germline ends. CDR3 nucleotide sequence: TGTGCCACCAGCAGAGACTCCGCTAGCACAGATACGCAGTATTTT. It specifies CATSRDSASTDTQYF.

This chain joins TRBV29-1 and TRBJ1-1; TRBD1 matches at 8 bases. There are 14 residues in the CDR3. CDR1 SQVTM and CDR2 ANQGSEA come from the germline V gene. V shed 1 base, J shed 5 bases, and the junction held 6 bases outside the gene matches. CDR3 residues: CSVEADRGGTEAFF. The DNA for the CDR3 is TGCAGCGTTGAAGCAGACAGGGGTGGAACTGAAGCTTTCTTT.

CDR3 protein: CSASLSRGTEAFF. CDR3 coding DNA: TGCAGTGCTAGTTTGAGCAGGGGCACTGAAGCTTTCTTT. The chain uses TRBV20-1 and TRBJ1-1; D may be TRBD1 (6 bases). V dropped 3 bases and J dropped 4 bases, with 12 bases sitting between them. Looked up from germline, CDR1 is DFQATT and CDR2 is SNEGSKA (reference sequence). There are 13 residues in the CDR3.

This clonotype occurred a few times. V and J are TRBV7-9 and TRBJ2-7, with 10 nucleotides matching TRBD2. V was pared by 4 bases and J by 4 bases, with 16 bases of the junction left unmatched. Germline lookup yields CDR1 SEHNR and CDR2 FQNEAQ (reference sequence). The CDR3 has 18 residues. CDR3 region: CASSSGASGRVAVYEQYF. DNA of the CDR3: TGTGCCAGCAGCTCGGGGGCTAGCGGGAGAGTCGCGGTGTACGAGCAGTACTTC.

The sample holds a few counts of this clonotype. V usage is TRBV7-2 and J usage is TRBJ2-3; perhaps TRBD2 as D (6 bases). Germline values: CDR1 SGHTA, CDR2 FQGNSA. V was cut by 1 base and J by 7 bases, with 18 bases left in between. This CDR3 has 16 amino acids. The CDR3, as DNA: TGTGCCAGCAGCTTAGGGGGGGTGGGGAGACAAAATACGCAGTATTTT. Protein: CASSLGGVGRQNTQYF.

In this sample, this clonotype turned up once. The chain carries TRBV6-5 and TRBJ1-3; 9 bases match TRBD1. CDR1 is MNHEY, CDR2 SVGAGI, per germline. The CDR3 extends over 19 amino acids. The V segment lost 2 bases and the J segment 2 bases; nucleotides outside the gene matches: 13. CDR3 DNA: TGTGCCAGCAGTTACGGGGCCTGGGGACAGGGAACCGCTGGAAACACCATATATTTT. Protein: CASSYGAWGQGTAGNTIYF.

J is TRBJ2-6 and V is TRBV7-2, with 13 positions matching TRBD2. Trimming at V came to 5 bases and at J to 2 bases, leaving 6 bases not matched to a gene. This CDR3 has 18 amino acids. Germline CDR1 is SGHTA and CDR2 is FQGNSA. CDR3 nucleotide sequence: TGTGCCAGCAGCCCAAGTGGACTAGCGGGAGCTGGGGCCAACGTCCTGACTTTC. Protein: CASSPSGLAGAGANVLTF. Based on the CDR3 plus reference TRBV7-2 and TRBJ2-6, the full variable domain is GAGVSQSPSNKVTEKGKDVELRCDPISGHTALYWYRQSLGQGLEFLIYFQGNSAPDKSGLPSDRFSAERTGGSVSTLTIQRTQQEDSAVYLCASSPSGLAGAGANVLTFGAGSRLTVL.